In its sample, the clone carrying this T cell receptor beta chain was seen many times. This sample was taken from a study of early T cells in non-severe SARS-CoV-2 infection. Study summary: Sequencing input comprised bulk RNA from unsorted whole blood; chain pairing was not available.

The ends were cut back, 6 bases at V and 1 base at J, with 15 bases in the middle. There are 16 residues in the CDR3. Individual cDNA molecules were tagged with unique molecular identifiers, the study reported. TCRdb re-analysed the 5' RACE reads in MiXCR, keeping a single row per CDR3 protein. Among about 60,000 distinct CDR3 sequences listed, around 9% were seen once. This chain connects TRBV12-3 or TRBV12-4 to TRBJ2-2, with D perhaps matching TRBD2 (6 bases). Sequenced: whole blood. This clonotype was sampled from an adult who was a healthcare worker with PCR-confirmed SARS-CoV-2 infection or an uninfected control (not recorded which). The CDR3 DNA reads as TGTGCCAGCAGGACCCTCGGGGGAATGAACACCGGGGAGCTGTTTTTT. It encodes CASRTLGGMNTGELFF.